These 28 T cell receptor beta chains came from one sample sequenced in a study of STAT5B mutations in CD4+ large granular lymphocyte leukemia. The table came from immunoSEQ multiplex PCR; TCRdb's copy has only in-frame clones and leaves some out. The data hold tens of thousands of clones, with 74% observed a single time. Sequencing was carried out using CD4+ T cells from blood buffy coats. These TCRs come from a human donor in good health.

The rearrangement uses TRBV6-6 and TRBJ1-2; D possibly corresponds to TRBD1 (5 bases). This CDR3 is built from 14 residues. Looked up from germline, CDR1 is MNHNY and CDR2 is SVGAGI (reference sequence). V dropped 6 bases and J dropped 3 bases, with 14 bases sitting between them. CDR3 DNA sequence: TGTGCCAGCAGCGCACCCCAGGGAGACTATGGCTACACCTTC. Translation gives CASSAPQGDYGYTF.

Only a few counts were recorded for this clone. The gene calls are TRBV6-6 and TRBJ2-6; 8 nucleotides agree with TRBD1. J lost 2 bases, V lost 4 bases, and 4 bases had no gene match. CDR3 length equals 16 residues. Germline V gives CDR1 MNHNY, CDR2 SVGAGI (reference sequence). CDR3 bases: TGTGCCAGCAGTTTCCAGGGGGCTGCTGGGGCCAACGTCCTGACTTTC. Translating it yields CASSFQGAAGANVLTF.

This chain links TRBV30 with TRBJ2-1, with D possibly matching TRBD2 (6 bases). The CDR3 length is 15 residues. Trimming stripped 2 bases from V and 7 bases from J, with 18 bases between. Germline V gene sequence: CDR1 GTSNPN, CDR2 SVGIG (reference sequence). CDR3 sequence reads: CAWSWTTRLGNEQFF. CDR3 DNA: TGTGCCTGGAGTTGGACTACCCGACTGGGGAATGAGCAGTTCTTC.

This clone was observed a handful of times. The V gene is TRBV28, the J gene TRBJ1-1; no definite D call. The CDR3 is 13 residues long. Trimming took off 10 bases at V and 0 bases at J, with 12 bases between the two ends. Germline lookup yields CDR1 MDHEN and CDR2 SYDVKM. CDR3 nucleotides: TGTGCCACCTTAACCACGGTGAACACTGAAGCTTTCTTT. Encoded protein: CATLTTVNTEAFF.

CDR3 sequence (DNA): TGCGCCAGCAGCCAAGATCCTTTGAGAAATAGCAATCAGCCCCAGCATTTT. It is translated as CASSQDPLRNSNQPQHF. J is TRBJ1-5 and V is TRBV4-1, with no clear D. The CDR3 is 17 amino acids. V was clipped by 0 bases and J by 0 bases, with 12 bases between them. Germline V lookup: CDR1 MGHRA, CDR2 YSYEKL.

The chain has TRBV30 and TRBJ2-1, with D perhaps matching TRBD1 (6 bases). The CDR3 has 14 residues. The germline V gene encodes CDR1 GTSNPN and CDR2 SVGIG (reference sequence). Trimming shortened V by 1 base and J by 0 bases, and 7 bases separated the two germline ends. In DNA, the CDR3 is TGTGCCTGGAGTGGGGACAACTCCTACAATGAGCAGTTCTTC. Translating gives CAWSGDNSYNEQFF.

The chain employs TRBV19 and TRBJ1-2; TRBD1 is a possible D gene (6 bases). In germline, CDR1 is LNHDA, CDR2 SQIVND (reference sequence). The length of the CDR3 is 15 residues. Trimming removed 5 bases from V and 7 bases from J, with 20 bases in between. This CDR3 reads CASSGLQGRVPGYTF. For the CDR3, the DNA is TGTGCCAGTAGTGGACTTCAGGGGAGGGTTCCTGGCTACACCTTC.

The table lists this clone with a few counts. The chain joins TRBV6-5 to TRBJ1-1; TRBD1 might be the D (5 bases). The CDR3 contains 15 residues. Germline CDR1 is MNHEY and CDR2 is SVGAGI. V was pared by 6 bases and J by 1 base, with 15 bases between. The CDR3, as DNA: TGTGCCAGCAGCCGACCTTCCCAGGGGAACACTGAAGCTTTCTTT. Protein product: CASSRPSQGNTEAFF.

This sequence joins TRBV10-3 and TRBJ1-1, with D possibly being TRBD1 (5 bases). Germline assignment: CDR1 ENHRY and CDR2 SYGVKD. The CDR3 has 14 amino acids. V was shortened by 6 bases and J by 5 bases, with 16 bases between the two germline ends. CDR3 nucleotides: TGTGCCATCAGGGGGCAGGCAAGTGAGACTGAAGCTTTCTTT. Protein: CAIRGQASETEAFF.

J is TRBJ1-4 and V is TRBV28; TRBD1 agrees at 8 bases. Trimming cost V 5 bases and J 2 bases; bases outside gene matches: 7. This CDR3 contains 16 residues. Germline V lookup: CDR1 MDHEN, CDR2 SYDVKM. CDR3 DNA sequence: TGTGCCAGCAGTCTACGACAGGGGTGGACTAATGAAAAACTGTTTTTT. Translated, it gives CASSLRQGWTNEKLFF.

The CDR3 nucleotides are TGTGCCAGCAGCGTAGGGCCAGGGGGGAGCAATCAGCCCCAGCATTTT. This translates into CASSVGPGGSNQPQHF. The V gene is TRBV9, the J gene TRBJ1-5; TRBD1 aligns across 7 bases. Germline-derived CDR1 and CDR2 are SGDLS and YYNGEE. Trimming took 0 bases from V and 1 from J; bases not matched to a gene: 4. CDR3 length equals 16 residues.

This clone was counted a single time. The chain recombines TRBV28 with TRBJ1-4; TRBD1 matches 8 bases. This CDR3 has 16 amino acids. Germline V gene lookup returns CDR1 MDHEN and CDR2 SYDVKM. V shed 6 bases, J shed 2 bases, and the junction held 8 bases outside the gene matches. CDR3 sequence reads: CASRYPDRVTNEKLFF. Written as DNA, the CDR3 is TGTGCCAGCAGATACCCGGACAGGGTGACTAATGAAAAACTGTTTTTT.

This chain links TRBV27 with TRBJ2-3, with D possibly being TRBD2 (6 bases). Between the trimmed V and J ends, which lost 3 bases and 1 base, there was a span of 14 bases. This CDR3 is 16 amino acids long. Germline V lookup: CDR1 MNHEY, CDR2 SMNVEV (reference sequence). The CDR3 coding sequence is TGTGCCAGCAGTTTTAGGAAGTCGGGGGGCACAGATACGCAGTATTTT. Protein sequence: CASSFRKSGGTDTQYF.

There are a few counts of this clone. The rearrangement links TRBV28 to TRBJ1-2, with D perhaps matching TRBD1 (6 bases). CDR3 size: 14 residues. Germline lookup yields CDR1 MDHEN and CDR2 SYDVKM. V was pared by 6 bases and J by 7 bases, with 18 bases between. The CDR3 DNA follows: TGTGCCAGCAGCGGTCGTCGGGGGGCATTTGGCTACACCTTC. This encodes CASSGRRGAFGYTF.

This clone appeared a few times. V is TRBV15 and J is TRBJ1-2, with a weak D call TRBD1 (5 bases). This CDR3 has 15 residues. CDR1 is LNHNV and CDR2 is YYDKDF in the germline V gene (reference sequence). The V and J ends lost 0 bases and 1 base respectively, with 9 bases between them. CDR3 residues: CATSRDGAVNYGYTF. CDR3 DNA sequence: TGTGCCACCAGCAGAGATGGGGCTGTTAACTATGGCTACACCTTC.

The chain uses TRBV28 and TRBJ1-2, with D perhaps matching TRBD1 (6 bases). Germline-derived CDR1 and CDR2 are MDHEN and SYDVKM. The CDR3 loop spans 14 amino acids. V was pared by 5 bases and J by 8 bases, with 18 bases between. This CDR3 is CASSTHFRGYGYTF. The DNA for the CDR3 is TGTGCCAGCAGTACCCATTTTAGGGGGTACGGCTACACCTTC.

The chain carries TRBV28 and TRBJ1-2, with 9 bases aligning to TRBD1. This CDR3 region has 16 residues. CDR1 and CDR2 (germline): MDHEN, SYDVKM. V dropped 6 bases and J dropped 2; count of bases not matched to a gene: 10. In DNA form, the CDR3 reads TGTGCCAGCAGGGAGATACAGGGGGCGCAGAACTATGGCTACACCTTC. As protein: CASREIQGAQNYGYTF.

The chain links TRBV20-1 to TRBJ1-1; D is undetermined. Trimming stripped 6 bases from V and 6 bases from J, with 11 bases between. CDR3 length equals 11 residues. From germline, CDR1 is DFQATT and CDR2 SNEGSKA (reference sequence). CDR3 sequence (DNA): TGCAGTGCGCTCTCCCTAGCTGAAGCTTTCTTT. As protein: CSALSLAEAFF.

The chain couples TRBV6-1 to TRBJ1-5; perhaps TRBD1 as D (5 bases). Trimming removed 4 bases at V and 8 bases at J, with 12 bases between. CDR1 is MNHNS, CDR2 SASEGT, per germline. The CDR3 runs 13 residues. The CDR3 sequence is CASSGDRMEPQHF. CDR3 DNA: TGTGCCAGCAGTGGGGACCGGATGGAGCCCCAGCATTTT.

This sequence joins TRBV5-1 and TRBJ1-2; possibly TRBD1 for D (6 bases). There are 17 residues in the CDR3. V was shortened by 0 bases and J by 1 base, with 16 bases between the two germline ends. CDR1 SGHRS and CDR2 YFSETQ come from the germline V gene. The DNA of the CDR3 is TGCGCCAGCAGCTTGGAGGGACAACCAGGGGATAACTATGGCTACACCTTC. This codes for CASSLEGQPGDNYGYTF.

This chain joins TRBV21-1 and TRBJ2-7; TRBD1 reflects the table's D call only, with no check against the DNA. TRBV21-1 is a pseudogene. This CDR3 comprises 13 residues. CDR3 sequence (DNA): TGTGCCAGCAGCCCACCGGGACATTACGAGCAGTACGTC. Protein sequence: CASSPPGHYEQYV.

This clone came up a few times. The CDR3 sequence is CASTGGGLNTEAFF. For the CDR3, the DNA is TGTGCCAGCACCGGTGGAGGGCTGAACACTGAAGCTTTCTTT. The chain carries TRBV5-4 and TRBJ1-1; D not certain. The CDR3 sequence is 14 residues long. Trimming took off 6 bases at V and 0 bases at J, with 12 bases between the two ends. Germline CDR1 reads SGHNT; CDR2 reads YYREEE (reference sequence).

The chain has TRBV5-1 and TRBJ2-1; 7 positions match TRBD1. This CDR3 spans 15 amino acids. Germline V gene lookup returns CDR1 SGHRS and CDR2 YFSETQ. J gave up 8 bases and V 5 bases, and 13 bases lay outside the gene matches. The CDR3 protein is CASSFVRQGVHEQFF. CDR3 sequence (DNA): TGCGCCAGCAGTTTTGTCCGGCAGGGGGTTCATGAGCAGTTCTTC.

V and J are TRBV6-5 and TRBJ2-3; D is unclear. The length of the CDR3 is 12 residues. Germline V gene lookup returns CDR1 MNHEY and CDR2 SVGAGI. V shed 6 bases and J shed 4 bases, with 8 bases lying between them. This CDR3 is CASSHWADTQYF. The CDR3 DNA reads TGTGCCAGCAGCCATTGGGCAGATACGCAGTATTTT.

The chain uses TRBV28 and TRBJ2-7, with 10 bases aligning to TRBD2. The CDR3 has 14 residues. V trimming: 6 bases; J trimming: 2 bases; junction bases outside the gene matches: 4. From germline, CDR1 is MDHEN and CDR2 SYDVKM. In DNA form, the CDR3 reads TGTGCCAGCAGGTTAGCGGGAGGTCCCTACGAGCAGTACTTC. Translation: CASRLAGGPYEQYF. Based on the CDR3 plus reference TRBV28 and TRBJ2-7, the full variable domain is DVKVTQSSRYLVKRTGEKVFLECVQDMDHENMFWYRQDPGLGLRLIYFSYDVKMKEKGDIPEGYSVSREKKERFSLILESASTNQTSMYLCASRLAGGPYEQYFGPGTRLTVT.

V and J are TRBV28 and TRBJ2-7; D is perhaps TRBD1 (6 bases). The CDR3 spans 14 residues. CDR1 and CDR2 (germline): MDHEN, SYDVKM. Trimming took 3 bases from V and 2 from J, leaving 11 bases between them. The CDR3 loop reads CASSLYRAPYEQYV. Written as DNA, the CDR3 is TGTGCCAGCAGTTTGTACAGGGCCCCCTACGAGCAGTACGTC.

The V gene is TRBV5-1, the J gene TRBJ2-1, with D possibly TRBD1 on 5 matching bases. Trimming removed 0 bases from V and 7 bases from J, with 5 bases in between. The CDR3 is 12 residues long. Germline V lookup: CDR1 SGHRS, CDR2 YFSETQ. This chain's CDR3 is CASSLEGNEQFF. CDR3 nucleotide sequence: TGCGCCAGCAGCTTGGAGGGGAATGAGCAGTTCTTC. Based on the CDR3 plus reference TRBV5-1 and TRBJ2-1, the full variable domain is KAGVTQTPRYLIKTRGQQVTLSCSPISGHRSVSWYQQTPGQGLQFLFEYFSETQRNKGNFPGRFSGRQFSNSRSEMNVSTLELGDSALYLCASSLEGNEQFFGPGTRLTVL.

The CDR3 DNA is TGTGCCAGCAGACACAACAGGGTTAGGTGGGGAAATATCAATCAGCCCCAGCATTTT. Translation gives CASRHNRVRWGNINQPQHF. This chain connects TRBV28 to TRBJ1-5; TRBD1 might be the D (6 bases). Trimming stripped 6 bases from V and 3 bases from J, with 27 bases between. Germline values: CDR1 MDHEN, CDR2 SYDVKM. The CDR3 totals 19 residues.